This T cell receptor beta chain emerged from a study of OX40 agonist ivuxolimab in advanced cancers. Study-level background: Ivuxolimab was an agonistic, fully human IgG2 monoclonal antibody directed against OX40 (CD134), a costimulatory receptor. Intravenous ivuxolimab was administered to patients every 2 weeks at six dose levels: 0.01, 0.1, 0.3, 1.5, 3 and 10 mg/kg. Of the approximately 54 dose-escalation patients, hepatocellular carcinoma was present in about 20, melanoma in around 15, renal cell carcinoma in 9 and head and neck cancer in 9. The dose-escalation cohort was approximately 83% male with a mean age of about 54 years, ranging from roughly 20 to 80. Prior anti-PD-1, anti-PD-L1 or anti-CTLA-4 therapy was permitted, and checkpoint inhibitors had been received by about 36% of dose-escalation patients. Partial responses occurred in three dose-escalation patients, of whom one had hepatocellular carcinoma and two had cutaneous melanoma. The purpose of peripheral TCRbeta sequencing was to test whether ivuxolimab changed TCR sequence diversity and led to clonal T-cell expansion. The monotherapy dose-escalation portion (N of about 52 patients) of the phase I ivuxolimab trial is reported in the paper.

For sequencing of the TCRbeta CDR3 region, genomic DNA was extracted from the sorted cells. The immunoSEQ Assay was used to sequence the TCRbeta CDR3 regions. TCRdb stores this immuneACCESS table with in-frame sequences only. Part of the clones is absent; in the studies checked, under half of the shortfall reflects unresolved V genes, and no reason is known for the rest. Within this sample are some 77,000 clones, with approximately 85% of them counted one time only. The ten largest clones capture 5% to 6.5% of the sample. The germline V gene specifies SQVTM as CDR1 and ANQGSEA as CDR2. V is trimmed back by 6 bases and J by 9 bases, and the junction contains 12 bases that no gene match accounts for. There are 15 amino acids in the CDR3, from cysteine to phenylalanine inclusive. The only DNA kept is the CDR3, 45 bases in frame from the first base. The trial excluded patients who had a history of autoimmune disease or were on systemic immunosuppression. Peripheral blood for TCR sequencing was collected from all dose cohorts at baseline, on cycle 4 day 1, and on cycle 7 day 1. Samples came from an open-label, multicenter, first-in-human phase I dose-escalation trial of ivuxolimab. Adults with locally advanced or metastatic melanoma, renal cell, hepatocellular, or head and neck squamous cell carcinoma were enrolled in the trial. CD4+ and CD8+ T cells were sorted separately from peripheral blood before TCR sequencing.

What the work shows at the level of the full study, not this receptor alone: At doses from 0.1 to 3.0 mg/kg, clonal expansion was seen in both CD4+ and CD8+ blood T cells between baseline and week 6. After ivuxolimab, expanded clones were on average more numerous among CD8+ T cells than among CD4+ T cells. The antigen specificity of the peripheral T cells that underwent clonal expansion was not determined. Low levels of normalized T-cell clonal expansion were also seen in some patients who did not respond. Partial responders in the 0.1-3.0 mg/kg groups had among the lowest normalized peripheral clonal expansion, especially among CD8+ T cells.

Concerning this clone: Its antigen is unknown. No per-base quality is available; no much larger clone lies one base away.

The input for sequencing was CD4+ or CD8+ T cells sorted from blood, taken in a trial of the OX40 agonist ivuxolimab. The chain couples TRBV29-1 to TRBJ2-1; TRBD2 matches 12 bases in the middle. The sequence was obtained from an adult with an advanced solid tumor such as melanoma, head and neck, liver or kidney cancer. The nucleotides are TGCAGCGTGGATCTGACTAGCGGGAGACGGGGTGAGCAGTTCTTC. This translates into CSVDLTSGRRGEQFF.